The clone carrying this T cell receptor (beta chain) was picked up one time. It is likely a read error: a sequence one base away is far more abundant. The limits of the CDR3 on the DNA are not certain, so only TCRdb's listed CDR3 is given. The TCR beta CDR3 region was amplified from genomic DNA, with two rounds of multiplex PCR being used for the amplification. Primers specific to each TRBV and TRBJ gene were used in first-round PCR. In TCRdb, the multiplex PCR reads were re-called with MiXCR into one record per CDR3 protein. This table holds 30,000 or so distinct CDR3 sequences, about 39% found once. These data originate in a study of prognosis after radiotherapy for stage I lung cancer. There were no patients with prior chemotherapy, radiotherapy or other malignancies, and all were node-negative on CT and PET/CT. The material sequenced was PBMCs, taken before or after stereotactic body radiation therapy (not recorded which). The clonotype was recovered from a donor over 45 with non-small cell lung cancer.

This CDR3 reads CASRTVGRGSYNSPLNF. The rearrangement uses TRBV6-9 and TRBJ1-6. The CDR3 has 17 residues if both end residues are counted. CDR1 and CDR2 from the germline V gene are MNHGY and SVAAGI.